This TCR beta chain was captured in a study of radiotherapy plus CTLA-4 blockade in lung cancer. Points on this clone: The antigen is not known.

Germline V gives CDR1 MNHNY, CDR2 SVGAGI (reference sequence). The CDR3 extends over 15 amino acids. V lost 4 bases and J lost 1; bases outside the gene matches: 6. The study gave focal radiation plus ipilimumab CTLA-4 blockade to patients with chemo-refractory metastatic non-small-cell lung cancer. Libraries were prepared by immunoSEQ multiplex PCR; TCRdb keeps only in-frame clonotypes and omits some of them. The sample lists around 95,000 clones, roughly 80% seen once, with around 0.8% in the top ten. The study, taken as a whole, reports: Reported findings show early blood T cell clone dynamics, with interferon-beta, best predicted response. Subsequent to radiotherapy plus ipilimumab, tumor-derived TCR clones underwent expansion in blood.

The sequence was collected from a human donor with non-small cell lung cancer who had stable disease on radiotherapy plus ipilimumab. The chain employs TRBV6-6 and TRBJ2-7; 8 nucleotides match TRBD1. The sample consisted of peripheral blood, taken from a patient treated with radiotherapy plus ipilimumab. The CDR3 here is CASSFGQGRSYEQYF. The CDR3 DNA reads TGTGCCAGCAGTTTCGGACAGGGTAGATCCTACGAGCAGTACTTC.